Listed below are T cell receptor beta chains from one sample, sequenced in a study of shared clonotypes between healthy human individuals. Assay: immunoSEQ multiplex PCR; the TCRdb copy retains only in-frame clones and omits some. This sample carries 550,000 to 700,000 clones, less than 80% of them seen once, and the ten largest clones take 1.5% to 2%. Material: memory CD4+ T cells sorted from blood. The receptors were gathered from a woman aged 25 to 39 in good health. The CDR3 runs from the conserved cysteine through the conserved F or W. A D gene is named only where the DNA matches it firmly. The size field is filled for only some rows; it gives once, few, many or a size class.

>NA|TRBV20-1|NA|TRBJ2-7
CSASTHYEQYF
TGCAGTGCTAGCACCCACTACGAGCAGTACTTC
>NA|TRBV7-8|many|TRBJ2-7
CASSLEGGGPRYEQYF
TGTGCCAGCAGCTTAGAGGGCGGGGGCCCTAGATACGAGCAGTACTTC
>NA|TRBV27|NA|TRBJ1-5
CASSLNGVGSNQPQHF
TGTGCCAGCAGTTTAAACGGGGTGGGGAGCAATCAGCCCCAGCATTTT
>NA|TRBV15|NA|TRBJ1-1
CATSRVPVTEAFF
TGTGCCACCAGCAGAGTCCCCGTGACTGAAGCTTTCTTT
>NA|TRBV7-3|few|TRBJ2-1
CASSQTLVASLNEQFF
TGTGCCAGCAGCCAGACACTAGTAGCATCGCTAAATGAGCAGTTCTTC
>TRBD1|TRBV13|NA|TRBJ2-5
CASSLGTGDGETQYF
TGTGCCAGCAGCTTAGGGACAGGGGACGGGGAGACCCAGTACTTC
>NA|TRBV7-6|NA|TRBJ1-1
CASSTRWDTEAFF
TGTGCCAGCAGCACCCGTTGGGACACTGAAGCTTTCTTT
>NA|TRBV2|once|TRBJ1-4
CASNVEMGLEKLFF
TGTGCCAGCAACGTGGAGATGGGATTAGAAAAACTGTTTTTT
>TRBD1|TRBV10-3|few|TRBJ1-2
CAISESTGGANGYTF
TGTGCCATCAGTGAGTCGACAGGGGGCGCGAATGGCTACACCTTC
>TRBD2|TRBV2|NA|TRBJ2-7
CATRMKTSGRIEQYF
TGTGCCACCAGAATGAAAACTAGCGGACGAATTGAGCAGTACTTC
>TRBD2|TRBV28|NA|TRBJ2-1
CASSQPSGRVNEQFF
TGTGCCAGCAGCCAACCTAGCGGGAGGGTTAATGAGCAGTTCTTC
>NA|TRBV7-9|NA|TRBJ2-4
CASSLQGNIQYF
TGTGCCAGCAGCTTACAGGGGAACATTCAGTACTTC
>NA|TRBV16|NA|TRBJ2-7
CASSQNSGPSYEQYF
TGTGCCAGCAGCCAGAACAGCGGACCCTCCTACGAGCAGTACTTC
>NA|TRBV5-1|NA|TRBJ2-5
CASSWGATDQETQYF
TGCGCCAGCAGCTGGGGGGCGACGGACCAAGAGACCCAGTACTTC
>NA|TRBV7-8|NA|TRBJ2-5
CASSLARVPAETQYF
TGTGCCAGCAGCTTAGCCAGGGTTCCGGCTGAGACCCAGTACTTC
>TRBD2|TRBV5-1|NA|TRBJ2-1
CASSSSGGYNEQFF
TGCGCCAGCAGCTCGAGCGGGGGCTACAATGAGCAGTTCTTC
>NA|TRBV9|NA|TRBJ1-1
CASSVNLNTEAFF
TGTGCCAGCAGCGTAAACCTGAACACTGAAGCTTTCTTT
>NA|TRBV6-5|NA|TRBJ2-2
CASKFPNTGELFF
TGTGCCAGTAAATTCCCGAACACCGGGGAGCTGTTTTTT
>NA|TRBV27|many|TRBJ1-5
CASSFYPNQPQHF
TGTGCCAGCAGTTTTTACCCCAATCAGCCCCAGCATTTT
>NA|TRBV7-2|NA|TRBJ1-1
CASSLAMVTEAFF
TGTGCCAGCAGCTTAGCCATGGTCACTGAAGCTTTCTTT
>NA|TRBV7-2|NA|TRBJ2-1
CASSFKRGAPNEQFF
TGTGCCAGCAGCTTTAAAAGGGGGGCACCCAATGAGCAGTTCTTC
>NA|TRBV5-1|NA|TRBJ2-3
CASSLGTQGNTQYF
TGCGCCAGCAGCTTGGGAACTCAGGGGAATACGCAGTATTTT
>NA|TRBV29-1|NA|TRBJ2-7
CSVAFSGSINEQYF
TGCAGCGTTGCCTTTTCCGGGAGTATAAACGAGCAGTACTTC
>NA|TRBV20-1|few|TRBJ1-2
CSAFIYGYTF
TGCAGTGCTTTCATCTATGGCTACACCTTC
>NA|TRBV21-1|NA|TRBJ1-1
CASSNNLTGVNTEAFF
TGTGCCAGCAGCAACAACCTGACAGGAGTGAACACTGAAGCTTTCTTT
>NA|TRBV7-8|NA|TRBJ1-4
CASSFGGFGSEKLFF
TGTGCCAGCAGCTTTGGGGGGTTCGGGAGCGAAAAACTGTTTTTT
>NA|TRBV11-2|NA|TRBJ2-7
CASSLDFSSYEQYF
TGTGCCAGCAGCTTAGATTTCTCCAGCTACGAGCAGTACTTC
>NA|TRBV6-5|NA|TRBJ2-2
CASSWPGRTGELFF
TGTGCCAGCAGTTGGCCAGGGCGGACCGGGGAGCTGTTTTTT
>TRBD1|TRBV28|NA|TRBJ2-6
CASGDRGQGGANVLTF
TGTGCCAGCGGGGACAGGGGGCAGGGAGGGGCCAACGTCCTGACTTTC
>NA|TRBV5-8|NA|TRBJ1-5
CASSPGGQSLSNQPQHF
TGTGCCAGCAGCCCGGGGGGGCAGAGTCTTAGCAATCAGCCCCAGCATTTT
>NA|TRBV6-1|once|TRBJ1-3
CASSELGSYHSGNTIYF
TGTGCCAGCAGTGAACTCGGGTCATACCACTCTGGAAACACCATATATTTT
>TRBD1|TRBV19|few|TRBJ1-5
CASRPERGQGNQPQHF
TGTGCCAGTAGGCCGGAACGGGGACAGGGGAATCAGCCCCAGCATTTT
>TRBD1|TRBV5-4|NA|TRBJ1-2
CASSRYRGPDGYTF
TGTGCCAGCAGCAGATACAGGGGGCCAGATGGCTACACCTTC
>TRBD1|TRBV27|NA|TRBJ1-5
CASSSYFGTGDQPQHF
TGTGCCAGCAGTTCCTACTTCGGGACAGGGGATCAGCCCCAGCATTTT
>NA|TRBV4-1|NA|TRBJ2-1
CASSQFLARSSYNEQFF
TGCGCCAGCAGCCAGTTCCTAGCGAGGAGCTCCTACAATGAGCAGTTCTTC
>NA|TRBV28|NA|TRBJ1-2
CASSLGGQGTHYGYTF
TGTGCCAGCAGTTTAGGGGGGCAGGGGACACACTATGGCTACACCTTC
>NA|TRBV7-2|few|TRBJ1-1
CASSFGGWTEAFF
TGTGCCAGCAGCTTCGGGGGATGGACTGAAGCTTTCTTT
>NA|TRBV7-9|NA|TRBJ2-7
CASSSRRGDNGEQYF
TGTGCCAGCAGCTCTCGCAGGGGAGATAATGGGGAGCAGTACTTC
>NA|TRBV18|NA|TRBJ2-7
CASSQETSREQYF
TGTGCCAGCTCCCAAGAGACTAGTAGGGAGCAGTACTTC
>TRBD2|TRBV4-2|NA|TRBJ2-1
CASSRLKASGRDVDNEQFF
TGTGCCAGCAGCCGGCTTAAGGCTAGCGGGAGGGATGTGGACAATGAGCAGTTCTTC
>TRBD1|TRBV5-1|many|TRBJ1-4
CASSLGDRDNEKLFF
TGCGCCAGCAGCTTGGGGGACAGAGATAATGAAAAACTGTTTTTT
>NA|TRBV14|NA|TRBJ2-3
CASSRGGISTDTQYF
TGTGCCAGCAGCCGCGGAGGGATTAGCACAGATACGCAGTATTTT
>NA|TRBV5-1|once|TRBJ2-3
CASSSGHGDTQYF
TGCGCCAGCAGCTCTGGGCATGGAGATACGCAGTATTTT
>TRBD1|TRBV5-1|many|TRBJ1-1
CASRTGEANTEAFF
TGCGCCAGCCGAACAGGGGAGGCGAACACTGAAGCTTTCTTT
>TRBD2|TRBV11-2|few|TRBJ2-7
CASSLFDSGIGEQYF
TGTGCCAGCAGCTTATTTGATAGCGGGATAGGAGAGCAGTACTTC
>NA|TRBV29-1|many|TRBJ2-3
CSVEGGMSGADTQYF
TGCAGCGTTGAAGGGGGTATGAGTGGCGCAGATACGCAGTATTTT
>TRBD2|TRBV2|NA|TRBJ2-3
CASGRGLAGWADTQYF
TGTGCCAGCGGAAGGGGACTAGCGGGATGGGCAGATACGCAGTATTTT
>NA|TRBV2|NA|TRBJ2-2
CASRQQNTGELFF
TGTGCCAGCAGGCAACAAAACACCGGGGAGCTGTTTTTT
>NA|TRBV28|NA|TRBJ2-6
CASSLSHGANVLTF
TGTGCCAGCAGTTTATCCCATGGGGCCAACGTCCTGACTTTC
>TRBD1|TRBV19|few|TRBJ1-1
CASKKGQVYTEAFF
TGTGCCAGTAAAAAGGGACAGGTTTACACTGAAGCTTTCTTT
>NA|TRBV5-1|many|TRBJ2-7
CASSLGPREEQYF
TGCGCCAGCAGCCTGGGACCCCGCGAGGAGCAGTACTTC
>TRBD2|TRBV27|NA|TRBJ2-3
CASSLLLATSTDTQYF
TGTGCCAGCAGTTTATTACTAGCGACTAGCACAGATACGCAGTATTTT
>NA|TRBV19|NA|TRBJ2-2
CASSMGQANTGELFF
TGTGCCAGTAGTATGGGCCAGGCGAACACCGGGGAGCTGTTTTTT
>NA|TRBV7-2|many|TRBJ2-3
CASSLDPGLNTDTQYF
TGTGCCAGCAGCCTAGATCCGGGACTCAACACAGATACGCAGTATTTT
>NA|TRBV20-1|NA|TRBJ2-7
CSASASYEQYF
TGCAGTGCTAGTGCCTCCTACGAGCAGTACTTC
>NA|TRBV30|NA|TRBJ2-1
CAWTRIPLRSEQFF
TGTGCCTGGACCAGAATACCCCTCCGGAGTGAGCAGTTCTTC
>NA|TRBV6-1|NA|TRBJ1-4
CASSEVGLANEKLFF
TGTGCCAGCAGTGAAGTTGGGCTGGCGAATGAAAAACTGTTTTTT
>NA|TRBV11-2|few|TRBJ2-7
CASSLVPGSSYEQYF
TGTGCCAGCAGCTTAGTACCGGGAAGCTCCTACGAGCAGTACTTC
>NA|TRBV6-5|few|TRBJ1-4
CASRMNRVAPEKLFF
TGTGCCAGCAGGATGAACAGGGTGGCTCCTGAAAAACTGTTTTTT